Listed here is a single T cell receptor beta chain. Its recognized antigen is unknown. Within one base of it there is no much larger clone, and no base qualities were kept. The germline V gene (reference sequence) gives CDR1 as LNHDA and CDR2 as SQIVND. Its CDR3 holds 17 amino acids, cysteine through phenylalanine. The kept DNA is CDR3 alone, 51 bases in frame from the first base. V trim: 5 bases; J trim: 1 base; unmatched bases: 7. This entry comes from a study of T cells in Graves' hyperthyroidism and ophthalmopathy (dated by TCRdb to between 2018 and 2020). About the study as a whole: Peripheral blood was sampled at the time of initial diagnosis, prior to any treatment. A discovery cohort of approximately 97 patients, about 40 with Graves' ophthalmopathy and over 55 with stable Graves' hyperthyroidism, was used to find distinguishing TCR V-J signatures. Prospective prediction of ophthalmopathy was tested in an independent validation cohort consisting of 18 to 20 hyperthyroidism patients and some 15 patients who later progressed to ophthalmopathy. For training and testing, the roughly 93 patients in the discovery cohort were randomly divided in a 7:3 ratio. The study also compared thyroid tissue and blood T-cell repertoires from over 5 Graves' hyperthyroidism patients. After sampling, hyperthyroidism patients received methimazole starting at 30 mg daily, and ophthalmopathy patients received high-dose intravenous methylprednisolone. The paper reports TCR Vbeta CDR3 sequencing of more than 120 peripheral blood samples: under 45 ophthalmopathy, under 85 hyperthyroidism and 17 progressor patients. Study-wide conclusions, independent of this receptor: Ophthalmopathy was separated from stable hyperthyroidism by a 13 V-J signature model, with roughly 88% sensitivity and approximately 81% specificity obtained in cross-validation and 80%/75% obtained in testing. Blood samples also contained most of the expanded thyroid clonotypes (frequency above 0.001), which suggests that blood repertoires may reflect thyroid immune responses. Sample size was not statistically predetermined, and investigators were not blinded to group allocation. In validation, progression to ophthalmopathy was predicted by the model with more than 65% sensitivity and 72% to 85% specificity, a median of about 6.4 months before onset.

Amplification of TCR beta CDR3 regions was carried out from RNA transcripts. For the first round of RT-PCR on the TCR CDR3, the HTBI primer set was used together with the Qiagen OneStep RT-PCR kit. A second multiplex PCR round built the libraries, followed by size selection and purification. Libraries were sequenced paired-end with 100 bp reads on an Illumina HiSeq2000. The study's processing was this. SOAPnuke was used to process the raw data, removing reads that contained adapters or uncalled bases, had a mean Phred below 15, or lacked an exact match to the constant primer or identifier. COPE v1.2.5 was used to merge high-quality paired reads, and clonotypes were defined as unique nucleotide sequences. MiTCR v1.1 was used to align clonotypes to the IMGT TRBV, TRBD and TRBJ reference segments. Only V-J combinations with frequency above 0.0001, covering about 99% of repertoires, were analysed. The TCS score was defined as the ratio of F50 (clonal expansion) to E x V (chaos), calculated using BLOSUM62-based TCRdist between CDR3 peptides within each V-J. Welch's t-statistics and random forest reduced approximately 520 V-J features to 13, which were used in a naive Bayes classifier (R e1071). TCRdb cleaned the public reads at Q25 with fastp, built clones with MiXCR and kept in-frame beta chains. Entries are consolidated by CDR3 protein sequence, retaining the most common genes and DNA. These V and J calls rely on TCRdb rather than the paper's analysis. The sample table shows approximately 600,000 distinct CDR3 sequences, and around 13% are seen once. The ten most abundant clones make up roughly 5.5% of the sample.

Hyperthyroidism patients were newly diagnosed, had a disease duration of under 2 months, and were aged 18 to 65 years. Exclusion was applied to patients with uncontrolled infections, other autoimmune diseases, pregnancy or lactation. Diagnoses were established on the basis of clinical symptoms, serum thyroxine and TRAb, thyroid ultrasound, and orbital computed tomography. Blood from progressor patients was collected at the time of first diagnosis with hyperthyroidism, before any ophthalmopathy symptoms had appeared. PBMCs were isolated from around 10 ml of fresh peripheral blood by Ficoll-Paque density gradient centrifugation. Patients classed as progressors first received a Graves' hyperthyroidism diagnosis and then went on to develop ophthalmopathy during follow-up. Total RNA was extracted with Trizol reagent, and quality was checked on an Agilent 2100 Bioanalyzer.

The origin of this receptor is a woman in her thirties with Graves' hyperthyroidism that later progressed to Graves' ophthalmopathy. Sequences were obtained from blood. Recombination linked TRBV19 to TRBJ1-4, and 10 junction bases match TRBD1. At the DNA level, the sequence is TGTGCCAGTAGTCCCGGGACAGGGGTGAGAACTAATGAAAAACTGTTTTTT. It specifies CASSPGTGVRTNEKLFF.